This is a list of T cell receptor beta chains from one sample in a study of blood T cell repertoires in COVID-19. Clones were sequenced by immunoSEQ multiplex PCR, and TCRdb holds only the in-frame ones, with some missing. The sample holds approximately 300,000 clones, 90% seen once. Sequencing used peripheral blood. All receptors come from a woman in her forties with COVID-19, enrolled during active disease. Both conserved end residues are trimmed from each CDR3. Expanded clones are given a class, and other clones once, few, many or no size at all.

v_gene | abundance | CDR3aa
TRBV7-3 | . | ASSFGQGNEQY
TRBV27 | . | ASSREQGAEEQY
TRBV2 | few | ASSGGTVNYGYT
TRBV27 | . | ASSLQARGEQY
TRBV7-2 | . | ASSPWDYRASGANVLT
TRBV5-1 | . | ASTEGQGDEQY
TRBV25-1 | . | ASSEYDPGVGGYT
TRBV28 | few | ASSSGGSGYT
TRBV7-2 | . | ASSHPQGGHYNSPLH
TRBV5-1 | . | ASSLGDRVGGYT
TRBV7-3 | . | ASSLIPGQGGYT
TRBV27 | . | ASSPTTRLAGTSGNEQF
TRBV9 | . | ASSVGGDYEQY
TRBV7-8 | . | ASSLAGSTVQY
TRBV28 | . | ASRSGQDGRVRN
TRBV18 | . | ASSLIQGGVNTEAF
TRBV7-2 | . | ASSLAGQGFTDTQY
TRBV6-6 | . | ASSSPRDRGIGELF
TRBV28 | . | ASSFNGGRQPQH
TRBV30 | . | AWSVLTGQGFTEAF
TRBV27 | . | ASSFRVLTGGSSEQY
TRBV3-1/TRBV3-2 | . | ASSGGQGSNQPQH
TRBV5-4 | . | ASSTDSGGSSYGYT
TRBV5-4 | . | ASSFQGGNEQF
TRBV28 | . | ASSPSGTGTNYGYT
TRBV7-8 | . | ASSVKQGVDTEAF
TRBV28 | . | ASSTRTSEYNEQF
TRBV29-1 | . | SVRAGVYEQY
TRBV7-2 | . | ASTYGRGTGELF
TRBV6-6 | once | ASSPLDRLVNTEAF
TRBV6-5 | . | ASSPQGNYEQY
TRBV5-4 | . | ASSLTSSFEQF
TRBV5-6 | . | ASSIRTGTRGYGYT
TRBV5-4 | . | ASSQSRAGSYNEQF
TRBV2 | . | ASRAGTGIYEQY
TRBV19 | . | ASNGVEGGEQF
TRBV18 | . | ASSPRQQALLTEAF
TRBV11-2 | . | ASSSGLAGGHVY
TRBV5-6 | . | ASSLGRQGDEKLF
TRBV6-5 | . | ASSYSGGAGQPQH
TRBV19 | . | ATHGGNSNQPQH
TRBV29-1 | . | SVAFPGAQPQH
TRBV2 | . | AGAGQGRAGELF
TRBV7-9 | . | ASSLGIWQGFEAF
TRBV5-4 | . | ASSNRVENYGYT
TRBV5-8 | . | ASSQGQWFDEQY
TRBV7-9 | . | ASSGLNYGYT
TRBV4-1 | . | ASSLWRAGIQY
TRBV24-1 | . | ATSASGQKNTGELF
TRBV11-2 | . | ASSSEGGVGQPQH
TRBV6-5 | . | ASSYFTGGVGNTIY
TRBV14 | . | ASSQVDYPLNTGELF
TRBV27 | . | ASSPGQVAEQY
TRBV11-2 | once | ASSLTGDSYEQY
TRBV4-1 | once | ASSQLRTGYETQY
TRBV7-2 | . | ASSLGVGSGELF
TRBV6-4 | . | ASSERGAHTDTQY
TRBV5-1 | . | ASRSLGRGTNEKLF
TRBV9 | . | ASSVSSGRAITGELF